Listed below are T cell receptor beta chains from one sample, sequenced in a study of post-analysis software for immune sequencing data. TCRdb reprocessed the PCR reads with MiXCR, giving one entry per CDR3 protein. This table has 750,000 to 950,000 distinct CDR3 sequences, approximately 50% appearing once. The sequencing input was blood. The receptors shown here come from a girl aged 10 to 17 with multiple sclerosis. Both conserved end residues are part of each CDR3. Fields, in order: clone size, V gene, D gene, CDR3 length, J gene, CDR3 DNA, CDR3 protein. The D gene is left open where the match is weak. Not all rows give a size; the values are once, few, many and, for expanded clones, a class.

-	TRBV6-1	-	16	TRBJ1-5	TGTGCCAGCAGTGACCCCCAGCCTCATAGCAATCAGCCCCAGCATTTT	CASSDPQPHSNQPQHF
-	TRBV4-1	-	13	TRBJ2-5	TGCGCCAGCAGCCCTCTGGTAGTAGAGACCCAGTACTTC	CASSPLVVETQYF
-	TRBV21-1	-	14	TRBJ1-2	TGTGCCAGCAGCAAAGGCAGTTCAGGGTATGGCTACACCTTC	CASSKGSSGYGYTF
-	TRBV7-3	-	18	TRBJ2-1	TGTGCCAGCAGCTCCATCCTTCAGTTGGCAGGGAGGACAGGTGAGCAGTTCTTC	CASSSILQLAGRTGEQFF
-	TRBV9	-	15	TRBJ2-7	TGTGCCAGCAGCTTATCGGACACTCCCTCCTACGAGCAGTACTTC	CASSLSDTPSYEQYF
few	TRBV7-9	-	13	TRBJ1-2	TGTGCCAGCAGAATATCAGCAGAAAATGGCTACACCTTC	CASRISAENGYTF
once	TRBV4-1	TRBD1	15	TRBJ1-2	TGCGCCAGCAGCCAAGGGAAGGGGGCGCGAAATGGCTACACCTTC	CASSQGKGARNGYTF
-	TRBV10-3	-	13	TRBJ2-3	TGTGCCATCAGGCTAACAGGCACAGATACGCAGTATTTT	CAIRLTGTDTQYF
-	TRBV7-3	TRBD1	16	TRBJ2-2	TGTGCCAGCAGCAAAGGACAGGACCCTCCGGCCGGGGAGCTGTTTTTT	CASSKGQDPPAGELFF
few	TRBV24-1	-	15	TRBJ2-6	TGTGCCACCAGTGATTCAGGGGCTGGGGCCAACGTCCTGACTTTC	CATSDSGAGANVLTF
-	TRBV10-3	TRBD2	20	TRBJ2-3	TGTGCCATCAGTGACCTCGTGGGTAGCGGGAGTCCTCTTTCGCAAGATACGCAGTATTTT	CAISDLVGSGSPLSQDTQYF
-	TRBV29-1	TRBD1	12	TRBJ2-5	TGCAGCGTTGACGGGCAGGGGGCGACCCAGTACTTC	CSVDGQGATQYF
many	TRBV12-3/TRBV12-4	TRBD2	15	TRBJ2-1	TGTGCCAGCAGTTTGGGACTAGCGGGAGTCAATGAGCAGTTCTTC	CASSLGLAGVNEQFF
-	TRBV19	-	15	TRBJ2-6	TGTGCCGGTAGTATGGAAGGCTCTGGGGCCAACGTCCTGACTTTC	CAGSMEGSGANVLTF
-	TRBV29-1	-	14	TRBJ2-3	TGCAGCGTTGGGAAGCGGCTTGTCACAGATACGCAGTATTTT	CSVGKRLVTDTQYF
-	TRBV7-9	TRBD1	14	TRBJ1-1	TGTGCCAGCAGACCTGGACAGGCCGCGAAAGCGGCTTTCTTT	CASRPGQAAKAAFF
few	TRBV5-5	-	14	TRBJ2-5	TGTGCCAGCAGCTTTGGACAGACCCAAGAGACCCAGTACTTC	CASSFGQTQETQYF
few	TRBV4-2	TRBD2	18	TRBJ2-5	TGTGCCAGCAGCCAAGGGCTGGGACTAGCGGGGGACCAAGAGACCCAGTACTTC	CASSQGLGLAGDQETQYF
-	TRBV20-1	TRBD2	15	TRBJ2-7	TGCAGTGCTAAACCGACTAGCGGAGTCTCCTACGAGCAGTACTTC	CSAKPTSGVSYEQYF
-	TRBV20-1	TRBD2	15	TRBJ2-7	TGCAGTGCTAGTCCCGGACTAGCGGCAACTTACGAGCAGTACTTC	CSASPGLAATYEQYF
once	TRBV20-1	-	17	TRBJ2-6	TGCAGTGCTAGGAACTCAGGGCGCCGCTCTGGGGCCAACGTCCTGACTTTC	CSARNSGRRSGANVLTF
-	TRBV5-1	-	15	TRBJ2-1	TGCGCCAGCAGCCGTGGCCTGGACTCCCACAATGAGCAGTTCTTC	CASSRGLDSHNEQFF
few	TRBV12-3/TRBV12-4	-	14	TRBJ1-6	TGTGCCAGCAGTTGGGCTCCCTATAATTCACCCCTCCACTTT	CASSWAPYNSPLHF
-	TRBV25-1	TRBD2	15	TRBJ2-1	TGTGCCAGCAGTGATACAGCGGGAGTCAACAATGAGCAGTTCTTC	CASSDTAGVNNEQFF
-	TRBV16	-	14	TRBJ2-3	TGTGCCAGCAGCCAATCCCTAGCGACAGATACGCAGTATTTT	CASSQSLATDTQYF
once	TRBV10-3	-	16	TRBJ2-1	TGTGCCATCAGTCCAAGGGACCGGCCTCGGTACAATGAGCAGTTCTTC	CAISPRDRPRYNEQFF
few	TRBV20-1	TRBD1	15	TRBJ1-1	TGCAGTGCCCTACGAGCGGACAGGGGAACTCCTGAAGCTTTCTTT	CSALRADRGTPEAFF
few	TRBV20-1	-	15	TRBJ2-3	TGCAGTGCTAGAGACAGACGTGTGGCAACAGATACGCAGTATTTT	CSARDRRVATDTQYF
-	TRBV5-4	TRBD2	15	TRBJ2-4	TGTGCCAGCAGCCGAAGCCCGCTAGCGGAAAACATTCAGTACTTC	CASSRSPLAENIQYF
-	TRBV15	-	17	TRBJ2-3	TGTGCCACCAGCTCTGGCGACAGGTTGGGCGGCACAGATACGCAGTATTTT	CATSSGDRLGGTDTQYF
-	TRBV7-9	TRBD1	14	TRBJ1-1	TGTGCCAGCAGCACCCGGACAGGAAACACTGAAGCTTTCTTT	CASSTRTGNTEAFF
few	TRBV20-1	TRBD2	15	TRBJ2-3	TGCAGTGCTAGTGGTTCAGCGGGGAGCACAGATACGCAGTATTTT	CSASGSAGSTDTQYF
-	TRBV5-1	-	14	TRBJ2-3	TGCGCCAGCAGCTTCCGGAGCAGGGTAGATACGCAGTATTTT	CASSFRSRVDTQYF
-	TRBV29-1	TRBD2	13	TRBJ2-3	TGCAGCGGAGTTAGCGGGAGTCTAGATACGCAGTATTTT	CSGVSGSLDTQYF
-	TRBV29-1	TRBD1	14	TRBJ2-7	TGCAGCGTTGAAGTTCGACAGGGGGCCTACGAGCAGTACTTC	CSVEVRQGAYEQYF
-	TRBV5-1	-	15	TRBJ1-1	TGCGCCAGCAGCTTGAAAGACGGTGTACGGACCGAAGCTTTCTTT	CASSLKDGVRTEAFF
-	TRBV24-1	-	13	TRBJ2-3	TGTGCCACCAGTGACCGACGTGTTCATACGCAGTATTTT	CATSDRRVHTQYF
-	TRBV7-2	TRBD2	17	TRBJ2-1	TGTGCCAGCAGCTTAGCAATATCGGTAGCGGGAGACGGTGAGCAGTTCTTC	CASSLAISVAGDGEQFF
-	TRBV5-1	TRBD2	15	TRBJ2-1	TGCGCCAGCAGCTTGGCCGGGACTAGCAACAATGAGCAGTTCTTC	CASSLAGTSNNEQFF
-	TRBV6-5	-	16	TRBJ2-1	TGTGCCAGCAGTTACGAATCAGGAGCCCTCTACAATGAGCAGTTCTTC	CASSYESGALYNEQFF
-	TRBV4-2	-	16	TRBJ2-3	TGTGCCAGCAGCCCATTGGAGGGAGGTGGTGGAGATACGCAGTATTTT	CASSPLEGGGGDTQYF
few	TRBV20-1	TRBD2	17	TRBJ2-1	TGCAGTGCCCCAGCGGGAGGGCCAAGTAAATCCTACAATGAGCAGTTCTTC	CSAPAGGPSKSYNEQFF
-	TRBV12-3/TRBV12-4	TRBD1	15	TRBJ1-2	TGTGCCAGCAGCCTCAGGACAGGCGCAATCTATGGCTACACCTTC	CASSLRTGAIYGYTF
-	TRBV7-2	-	16	TRBJ1-4	TGTGCCAGCAGCCCAGGCAGTGTTAGGACAATGGAAAAACTGTTTTTT	CASSPGSVRTMEKLFF
-	TRBV12-3/TRBV12-4	-	14	TRBJ1-4	TGTGCCAGCAGTTTAGCTCCGGGGAATGGAAAACTGTTTTTT	CASSLAPGNGKLFF
-	TRBV20-1	-	13	TRBJ2-1	TGCAGTGCCCATCGCGGCTCCTACAATGAGCAGTTCTTC	CSAHRGSYNEQFF
-	TRBV7-9	-	10	TRBJ2-5	TGTGCCAAGGGCTCGGAGACCCAGTACTTC	CAKGSETQYF
-	TRBV5-4	TRBD2	15	TRBJ2-3	TGTGCCAGCAGCCCAGGACTAGCGGAGACCGATACGCAGTATTTT	CASSPGLAETDTQYF
-	TRBV20-1	TRBD1	13	TRBJ2-3	TGCAGTGCTTACCGGACAGGGGCAGATACGCAGTATTTT	CSAYRTGADTQYF
-	TRBV3-1	TRBD2	15	TRBJ2-3	TGTGCCAGCAGCCAATGGCTAGCGGTTGATACGTCGCAGTATTTT	CASSQWLAVDTSQYF
-	TRBV7-7	TRBD2	15	TRBJ2-1	TGTGCCAGCAGCTTAACTAGCGGGGTAGGAAATGAGCAGTTCTTC	CASSLTSGVGNEQFF
few	TRBV20-1	TRBD2	14	TRBJ2-3	TGCAGTGCTAGAGATCTAGCGGTCGACAATACGCAGTATTTT	CSARDLAVDNTQYF
-	TRBV4-2	-	13	TRBJ2-5	TGTGCCAGCAGCCAAGATCCGGACTATGCCCAGTACTTC	CASSQDPDYAQYF
once	TRBV15	-	15	TRBJ1-2	TGTGCCACCAGCAGAGATTTGGCCAGGGCCTATGGCTACACCTTC	CATSRDLARAYGYTF